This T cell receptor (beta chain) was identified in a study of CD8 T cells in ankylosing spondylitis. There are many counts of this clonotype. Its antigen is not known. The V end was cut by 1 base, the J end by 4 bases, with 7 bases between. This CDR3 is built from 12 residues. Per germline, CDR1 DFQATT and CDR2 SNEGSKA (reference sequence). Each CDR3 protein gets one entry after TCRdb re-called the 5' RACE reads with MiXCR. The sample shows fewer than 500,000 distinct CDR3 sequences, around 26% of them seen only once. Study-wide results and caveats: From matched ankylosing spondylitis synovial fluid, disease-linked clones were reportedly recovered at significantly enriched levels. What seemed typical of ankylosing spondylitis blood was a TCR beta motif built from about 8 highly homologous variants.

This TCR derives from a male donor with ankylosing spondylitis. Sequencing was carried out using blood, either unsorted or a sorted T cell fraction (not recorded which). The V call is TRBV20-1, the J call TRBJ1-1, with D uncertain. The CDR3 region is CSARGEATEAFF. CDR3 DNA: TGCAGTGCTAGAGGGGAGGCCACTGAAGCTTTCTTT.